This TCR beta chain appears in the sequencing data of a study of T cells in Graves' hyperthyroidism and ophthalmopathy. Amplified TCR beta CDR3 regions came from RNA transcripts. A set of HTBI primers served as the primers for a first-round RT-PCR of the TCR CDR3. TCRdb recomputed calls from the multiplex PCR reads with MiXCR, one row per CDR3 protein. The sample shows about 350,000 distinct CDR3 sequences, about 15% of them seen only once. Notes on the study in general: Prediction of ophthalmopathy progression came a median roughly 6.7 months pre-onset.

The CDR3 consists of 12 residues. With V trimmed by 6 bases and J by 10 bases, 7 bases remained unmatched. Per the germline V gene, CDR1 is SGHNT and CDR2 is YYREEE (reference sequence). There are many counts of this clonotype. Its antigen is not known. Material: blood. This clonotype originated in a woman in her 30s with Graves' hyperthyroidism. The chain carries TRBV5-4 and TRBJ2-1, with 7 bases fitting TRBD1. The CDR3 coding sequence is TGTGCCAGCAACAGGGGAGTCGAGGAGCAGTTCTTC. It yields the protein CASNRGVEEQFF.